This T cell receptor beta chain was retrieved from a study of identical twins. TCRdb used MiXCR to reprocess the 5' RACE reads, holding one entry per CDR3 protein. The sample comprises roughly 630,000 distinct CDR3 sequences, under 8.5% of which are singletons, and 1.5% to 2% rests with the top ten. The germline V gene encodes CDR1 SNHLY and CDR2 FYNNEI. Trimming took off 2 bases at V and 6 bases at J, with 3 bases between the two ends. There are 11 residues in the CDR3. This clonotype has a count of ten or more. A further study also used this sample, focusing on yellow fever vaccine responses in identical twins.

The J gene is TRBJ2-3, the V gene TRBV2; D unresolved. The sequence came from a woman aged 18-30 years in good health. Source material: PBMCs. The CDR3 region has the DNA TGTGCCAGCAGTGAAAAGGATACGCAGTATTTT. Amino acids: CASSEKDTQYF.